Listed below are T cell receptor beta chains from one sample, sequenced in a study of blood T cells in healthy people across ages. TCRdb redid the calling of the 5' RACE reads with MiXCR, one entry per CDR3 protein. The profile shows some 1,500,000 distinct CDR3 sequences, roughly two fifths of them singletons. The sample comprised blood. The receptor source for this set is a woman between 18 and 30 years old in good health. CDR3s include the opening cysteine and the closing phenylalanine or tryptophan. Fields, in order: J gene, CDR3 length, D gene, V gene, clone size, CDR3 DNA, CDR3 protein. A D gene is named only where the DNA matches it firmly. A clone size is listed for some rows: how often the clone was seen (once, few, many), or a class if it is expanded.

>TRBJ2-4|16|NA|TRBV3-1|NA
TGTGCCAGCAGCCAAGATGGGGACGGAATTTGGAACATTCAGTACTTC
CASSQDGDGIWNIQYF
>TRBJ2-5|14|TRBD2|TRBV20-1|NA
TGCAGTGCTAGAGATGTTCTAGCGGGGGAGGCCCAGTACTTC
CSARDVLAGEAQYF
>TRBJ1-3|13|NA|TRBV20-1|NA
TGCAGTGCTAGAGATGAGCGTGGAAACACCATATATTTT
CSARDERGNTIYF
>TRBJ1-1|15|NA|TRBV20-1|NA
TGCAGTGCTAGCTCAAAGGGACGGTGGAACACTGAAGCTTTCTTT
CSASSKGRWNTEAFF
>TRBJ1-2|13|TRBD1|TRBV12-3/TRBV12-4|few
TGTGCCAGCAGCGTGGGACAGGACTATGGCTACACCTTC
CASSVGQDYGYTF
>TRBJ2-4|19|TRBD2|TRBV12-3/TRBV12-4|many
TGTGCCAGCAGTTTAGTGAGAGGGACTAGCGGGGTGGCCAAAAACATTCAGTACTTC
CASSLVRGTSGVAKNIQYF
>TRBJ1-6|14|NA|TRBV10-3|NA
TGTGCCATCAGTGAGGGATACTATAATTCACCCCTCCACTTT
CAISEGYYNSPLHF
>TRBJ1-2|15|NA|TRBV7-9|NA
TGTGCCAGCAGCGGACCCGCGCGGACAGTCTATGGCTACACCTTC
CASSGPARTVYGYTF
>TRBJ2-7|14|NA|TRBV27|few
TGTGCCAGCAGTTTGTGGCAGGGGAATGACGAGCAGTACTTC
CASSLWQGNDEQYF
>TRBJ2-5|14|TRBD2|TRBV20-1|few
TGCAGCGCCGCGGCGACTAGCGGTCCGGGAGCCCAGTACTTC
CSAAATSGPGAQYF
>TRBJ2-1|15|NA|TRBV9|NA
TGTGCCAGCAGCGTCAGGGGAAACTTTTACAATGAGCAGTTCTTC
CASSVRGNFYNEQFF
>TRBJ2-7|15|NA|TRBV10-3|NA
TGTGCCATCAGTGAATCCGAACCCCACAAGGACGAGCAGTACTTC
CAISESEPHKDEQYF
>TRBJ2-7|20|TRBD2|TRBV28|NA
TGTGCCAGCAGCCGTCGTACCCACCTCAGCGGGAGGAACTCCTACAATGAGCAGTACTTC
CASSRRTHLSGRNSYNEQYF
>TRBJ2-7|13|NA|TRBV5-1|NA
TGCGCCAGCAGCGGGGACGCCGACTACGAGCAGTACTTC
CASSGDADYEQYF
>TRBJ2-5|12|NA|TRBV29-1|few
TGCAGCGTCGAGGGGATGGAAGAGACCCAGTACTTC
CSVEGMEETQYF